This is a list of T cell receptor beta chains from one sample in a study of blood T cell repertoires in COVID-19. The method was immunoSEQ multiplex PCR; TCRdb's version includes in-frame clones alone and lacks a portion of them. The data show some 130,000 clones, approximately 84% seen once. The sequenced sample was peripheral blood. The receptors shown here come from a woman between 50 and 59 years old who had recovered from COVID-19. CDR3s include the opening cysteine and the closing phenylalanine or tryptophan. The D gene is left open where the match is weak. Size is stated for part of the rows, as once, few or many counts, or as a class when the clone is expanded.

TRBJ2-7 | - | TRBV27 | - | TGTGCCAGCAGTCGAACCCCAGGAACCTCCTACGAGCAGTACTTC | CASSRTPGTSYEQYF
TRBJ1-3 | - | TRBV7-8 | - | TGTGCCAGCAGCTCCTACTTCCGAGGAAACACCATATATTTT | CASSSYFRGNTIYF
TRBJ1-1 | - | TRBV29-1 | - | TGCAGCGTAAATACAGGGAGTAAGGAAGCTTTCTTT | CSVNTGSKEAFF
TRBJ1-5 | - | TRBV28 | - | TGTGCCAGCAGTGGGGGGGAGTGGATACATAGCAATCAGCCCCAGCATTTT | CASSGGEWIHSNQPQHF
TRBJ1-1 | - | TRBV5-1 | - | TGCGCCAGCAGCCAGCCAGGGGATACTGAAGCTTTCTTT | CASSQPGDTEAFF
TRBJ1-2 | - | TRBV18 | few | TGTGCCAGCTCCCCCGGGTATAACTATGGCTACACCTTC | CASSPGYNYGYTF
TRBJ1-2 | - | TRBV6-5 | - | TGTGCCAGCAGCCCCAGCGCGGCTAACTATGGCTACACCTTC | CASSPSAANYGYTF
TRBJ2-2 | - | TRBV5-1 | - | TGCGCCAGCAGCTTCTCAGCCGGGAGCTCCACCGGGGAGCTGTTTTTT | CASSFSAGSSTGELFF
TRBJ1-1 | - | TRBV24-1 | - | TGTGCCACCAGTACCGCCCCGGGGACTGAAGCTTTCTTT | CATSTAPGTEAFF
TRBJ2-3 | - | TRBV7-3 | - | TGTGCCAGCAGCCTGAGGCCTGACCACACAGATACGCAGTATTTT | CASSLRPDHTDTQYF
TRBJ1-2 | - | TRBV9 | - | TGTGCCAGCAGCGTAGCTTCAGGGGTTAACTATGGCTACACCTTC | CASSVASGVNYGYTF
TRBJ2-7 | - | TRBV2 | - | TGTGCCAGCAGTCCAACGGGGTTGCCCTACGAGCAGTACTTC | CASSPTGLPYEQYF
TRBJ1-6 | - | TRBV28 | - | TGTGCCAGCAGTTTGAGGGTTGGTAATTCACCCCTCCACTTT | CASSLRVGNSPLHF
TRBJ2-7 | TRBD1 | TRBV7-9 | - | TGTGCCAGCAGCCCCACAGGGGGCAGGTACGAGCAGTACTTC | CASSPTGGRYEQYF
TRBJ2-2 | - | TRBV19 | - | TGTGCCAGTACCAACCCCTCAGGGGGGCGCGGGGGGACCGGGGAGCTGTTTTTT | CASTNPSGGRGGTGELFF
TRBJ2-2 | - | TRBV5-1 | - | TGCGCCAGCAGCTTGGCCGGGGCAGGGGCGCCCGCCGGGGAGCTGTTTTTT | CASSLAGAGAPAGELFF
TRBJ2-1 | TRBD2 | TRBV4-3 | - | TGCGCCAGCAGCTACTGGGGACTAGCCGATGGTAGGAGCTCCTACAATGAGCAGTTCTTC | CASSYWGLADGRSSYNEQFF
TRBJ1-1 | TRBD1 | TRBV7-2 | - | TGTGCCAGCAGCGTGGACAGGGGAGACACTGAAGCTTTCTTT | CASSVDRGDTEAFF
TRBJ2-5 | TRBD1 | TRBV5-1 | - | TGCGCCAGCAGCTTGGGAGAACAGGGGATCCAAGAGACCCAGTACTTC | CASSLGEQGIQETQYF
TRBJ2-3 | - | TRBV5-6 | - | TGTGCCAGCAGCACTAACACATTCCGGTATGATACGCAGTATTTT | CASSTNTFRYDTQYF
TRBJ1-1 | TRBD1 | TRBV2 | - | TGTGCCAGCAGTGAAGAGGGGGCAGCTTTCTTT | CASSEEGAAFF
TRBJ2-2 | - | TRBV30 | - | TGTGCCTGGAATCCCCTCCCGACGGGAGTAGGCACCGGGGAGCTGTTTTTT | CAWNPLPTGVGTGELFF
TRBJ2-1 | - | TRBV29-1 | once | TGCAGCGTTGACCTAGGCAGGGGGGTCGATGAGCAGTTCTTC | CSVDLGRGVDEQFF
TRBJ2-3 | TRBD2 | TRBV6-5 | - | TGTGCCAGCAGTTACTCGGGACTAGATGATGATACGCAGTATTTT | CASSYSGLDDDTQYF
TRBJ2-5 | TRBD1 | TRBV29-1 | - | TGCAGCGGGTTGAGGGACAGGGAGGGGAAGACCCAGTACTTC | CSGLRDREGKTQYF
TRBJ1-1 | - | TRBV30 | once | TGTGCCTGGAGTGTGGGGGAGGGGAAAGCTTTCTTT | CAWSVGEGKAFF
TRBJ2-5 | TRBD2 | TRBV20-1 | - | TGCAGTGCTAGTCTAGCGGGGGGGCGGGAGACCCAGTACTTC | CSASLAGGRETQYF
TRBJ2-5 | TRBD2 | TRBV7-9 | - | TGTGCCAGCAGGGGGCGGGGGTCTCAAGAGACCCAGTACTTC | CASRGRGSQETQYF
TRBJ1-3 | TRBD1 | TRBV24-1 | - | TGTGCCACCAGTGACCCCGGGACAGATCGAAACACCATATATTTT | CATSDPGTDRNTIYF
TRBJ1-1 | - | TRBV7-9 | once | TGTGCCAGCTGCCGGGGATCGTACACTGAAGCTTTCTTT | CASCRGSYTEAFF
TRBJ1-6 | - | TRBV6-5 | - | TGTGCCAGCAGTTACTCCCTAAGGAGTTCACCCCTCCACTTT | CASSYSLRSSPLHF
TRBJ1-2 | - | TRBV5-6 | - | TGTGCCAGCAGCTTACAATCCTATGGCTACACCTTC | CASSLQSYGYTF
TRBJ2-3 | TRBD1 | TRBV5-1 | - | TGCGCCAGCAGCTTGTCCGGGACAGGGGGCACAGATACGCAGTATTTT | CASSLSGTGGTDTQYF
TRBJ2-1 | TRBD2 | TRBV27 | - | TGTGCCAGCAGTACTAGGACTAGCGGGAGCCATGAGCAGTTCTTC | CASSTRTSGSHEQFF
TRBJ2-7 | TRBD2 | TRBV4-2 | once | TGTGCCAGCAGCCTAGGGGCCGGGACTAACTCCTACGAGCAGTACTTC | CASSLGAGTNSYEQYF
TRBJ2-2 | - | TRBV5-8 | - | TGTGCCAGCAGCCAAAAAGGACAGAACACCGGGGAGCTGTTTTTT | CASSQKGQNTGELFF
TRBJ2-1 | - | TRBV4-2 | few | TGTGCCAGCAGCCAAGATCTTGGGACGGTGGGGGGTCAGCAGTTCTTC | CASSQDLGTVGGQQFF
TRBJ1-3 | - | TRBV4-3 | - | TGCGCCAGCAGCCAAGAAGGGGATACTGGAAACACCATATATTTT | CASSQEGDTGNTIYF
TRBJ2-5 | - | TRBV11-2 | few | TGTGCCAGCAGCTGGGCGGACAGCAGCTCGGAGTACTTC | CASSWADSSSEYF
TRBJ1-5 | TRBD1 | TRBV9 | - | TGTGCCAGCAGCGTGGGACAGGATGGGCCCCAGCATTTT | CASSVGQDGPQHF
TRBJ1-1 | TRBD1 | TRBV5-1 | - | TGCGCCAGCAGCTCAAAACCACAGGGGGGCACTGAAGCTTTCTTT | CASSSKPQGGTEAFF
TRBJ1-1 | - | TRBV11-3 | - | TGTGCCAGCAGCTTACAAGGACAGACCAACACTGAAGCTTTCTTT | CASSLQGQTNTEAFF
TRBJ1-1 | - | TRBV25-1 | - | TGTGCCAGCAGGACCACAGGGCAAACTTTCTTT | CASRTTGQTFF
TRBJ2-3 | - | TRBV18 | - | TGTGCCAGCTCACCATTGGCTAGCGCGACCACAGATACGCAGTATTTT | CASSPLASATTDTQYF
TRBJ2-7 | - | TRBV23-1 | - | TGCGCCAGCAGTCAATTGAATGTCAGGGACATGAAGACCTACGAGCAGTACTTC | CASSQLNVRDMKTYEQYF
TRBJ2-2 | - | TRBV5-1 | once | TGCGCCAGCCGGGAAGAGACCACCGGGGAGCTGTTTTTT | CASREETTGELFF
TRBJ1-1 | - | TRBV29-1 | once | TGCAGCGTCGCCGGCGGACAGTTGAACACTGAAGCTTTCTTT | CSVAGGQLNTEAFF
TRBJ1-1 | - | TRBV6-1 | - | TGTGCCAGCAGTGAATTGAGGGGGAGGAACACTGAAGCTTTCTTT | CASSELRGRNTEAFF
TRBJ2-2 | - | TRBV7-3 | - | TGTGCCAGCAGCCCACAGCGAGTGGGGCTGAACACCGGGGAGCTGTTTTTT | CASSPQRVGLNTGELFF
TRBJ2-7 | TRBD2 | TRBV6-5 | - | TGTGCCAGCACCCAGGGAGGGCGGAGCGAGCAGTACTTC | CASTQGGRSEQYF
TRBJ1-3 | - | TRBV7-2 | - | TGTGCCAGCAGCTTCCGGACATTCCCCATATATTTT | CASSFRTFPIYF
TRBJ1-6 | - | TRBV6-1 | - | TGTGCCAGCAGTGAACGACAGAATAATTCACCCCTCCACTTT | CASSERQNNSPLHF
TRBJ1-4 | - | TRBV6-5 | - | TGTGCCAGCAGTTACTCGAGAAATGAAAAACTGTTTTTT | CASSYSRNEKLFF
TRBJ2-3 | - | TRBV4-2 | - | TGTGCCAGCAGCCAAGGTAGCGGGACAGCAGATACGCAGTATTTT | CASSQGSGTADTQYF
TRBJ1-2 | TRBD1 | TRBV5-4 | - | TGTGCCAGCAGCTTACCGGGACAGGGTGGGCTGGCGCATGGCTACACCTTC | CASSLPGQGGLAHGYTF
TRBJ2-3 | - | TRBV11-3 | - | TGTGCCAGCAGCTTAGACAGGTTTATGGATACGCAGTATTTT | CASSLDRFMDTQYF
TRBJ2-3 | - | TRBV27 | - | TGTGCCAGCGAAACGCTTACGGACAAGCCAAGCACAGATACGCAGTATTTT | CASETLTDKPSTDTQYF